Sequencing of this T cell receptor (beta chain) was carried out in a study of T cell responses to AZD1222 COVID-19 vaccine. Germline CDR1 reads MGHRA; CDR2 reads YSYEKL. The CDR3 extends over 15 amino acids. Trimming cost V 0 bases and J 8 bases, with 16 bases left between them. Profiled with immunoSEQ multiplex PCR; TCRdb holds only in-frame clones, not every one. The profile shows under 250,000 clones, 85% to 95% of them singletons. The J gene is TRBJ1-2, the V gene TRBV4-1, with TRBD1 as a possible D gene (6 bases). This TCR came from an adult in good health. Here the sequenced sample was peripheral blood, taken on day 0 of MenACWY control vaccination. The CDR3 region is CASSQDGAGVRGYTF. CDR3 in DNA: TGCGCCAGCAGCCAAGACGGGGCAGGGGTGCGGGGCTACACCTTC.